The 29 T cell receptor beta chains below come from one sample, sequenced in a study of CXCR3-negative and CXCR3-positive naive CD8 T cells. Study observations and caveats: Relative to CXCR3-negative naive cells, CXCR3-positive naive cells had more hydrophobic TRB CDR3s.

The libraries of TRB cDNA were prepared using 5' RACE with UMI labels. TCRdb reanalyzed the 5' RACE reads and collapses them to one entry per CDR3 protein, without DNA. The repertoire shows around 120,000 distinct CDR3 sequences; the top ten hold around 0.54%. These receptors have no known antigen. The sample consisted of naive CXCR3+ CD8+ T cells from blood. As for subset: CD45RO-CCR7+CD27+CD95- naive CD8+ T cells expressing CXCR3 (TNR3+). These receptors were obtained from a human donor in good health. Some clones in this sample may be carry-over from other donors' samples.

The genes are TRBV7-9 and TRBJ1-2. CDR1 is SEHNR, CDR2 FQNEAQ, per germline (reference sequence). The CDR3 has 14 residues. Here the CDR3 reads CASSLEPYNYGYTF.

J is TRBJ2-7 and V is TRBV5-5. The length of the CDR3 is 11 residues. Germline lookup yields CDR1 SGHKS and CDR2 YYEKEE (reference sequence). The CDR3 region is CASSRGYEQYF.

The CDR3 is CASSQDRGVPYNEQFF. The chain employs TRBV4-3 and TRBJ2-1. The CDR3 contains 16 residues. CDR1 is LGHNA, CDR2 YSLEER, per germline.

The rearrangement joins TRBV12-5 to TRBJ2-1. The CDR3 has 11 residues. Germline lookup yields CDR1 LGHNT and CDR2 FRNRAP. CDR3 in amino acids: CASGSINEQFF.

The chain employs TRBV20-1 and TRBJ2-7; the TCRdb call, TRBD1, lacks DNA for checking. This CDR3 has 16 amino acids. The germline V gene encodes CDR1 DFQATT and CDR2 SNEGSKA (reference sequence). The CDR3 sequence: CSARPTDSRLVYEQYF.

The chain's CDR3 is CASSFLQDYEQYF. The chain joins TRBV12-3 or TRBV12-4 to TRBJ2-7; as DNA is missing, the TRBD1 call by TCRdb cannot be tested. CDR3 length equals 13 residues.

The chain couples TRBV7-2 to TRBJ2-1; the TCRdb D gene call, TRBD1, has no DNA to confirm it. Per the germline V gene, CDR1 is SGHTA and CDR2 is FQGNSA. This CDR3 contains 12 residues. The CDR3 protein is CASSWGGSEQFF.

The V gene is TRBV6-2 or TRBV6-3, the J gene TRBJ2-3; the TCRdb D gene call, TRBD2, has no DNA to confirm it. Per the germline V gene, CDR1 is MNHEY and CDR2 is SVGEGT. The CDR3 covers 16 residues. The CDR3 spells CASSQRLAGSPDTQYF.

The chain couples TRBV5-1 to TRBJ1-1; the D call from TCRdb, TRBD1, cannot be confirmed without DNA. In germline, CDR1 is SGHRS, CDR2 YFSETQ. This CDR3 is 14 amino acids long. The CDR3 sequence is CASSLGVGNTEAFF. Full variable domain (rest looked up from reference TRBV5-1 and TRBJ1-1): KAGVTQTPRYLIKTRGQQVTLSCSPISGHRSVSWYQQTPGQGLQFLFEYFSETQRNKGNFPGRFSGRQFSNSRSEMNVSTLELGDSALYLCASSLGVGNTEAFFGQGTRLTVV.

This chain links TRBV6-1 with TRBJ2-1; TCRdb lists TRBD2, though no DNA is available to test this call. Germline V gives CDR1 MNHNS, CDR2 SASEGT. This CDR3 comprises 11 residues. CDR3 protein: CASSEGGEQFF.

The chain links TRBV28 to TRBJ2-6; TCRdb's D gene call, TRBD2, goes unchecked for lack of DNA. This CDR3 spans 15 amino acids. The germline V gene encodes CDR1 MDHEN and CDR2 SYDVKM. This chain's CDR3 is CASSKGLSGANVLTF. Full variable domain (outside the CDR3, taken from reference TRBV28 and TRBJ2-6): DVKVTQSSRYLVKRTGEKVFLECVQDMDHENMFWYRQDPGLGLRLIYFSYDVKMKEKGDIPEGYSVSREKKERFSLILESASTNQTSMYLCASSKGLSGANVLTFGAGSRLTVL.

The chain combines TRBV3-1 with TRBJ2-1; the TRBD1 assignment by TCRdb is unverifiable without DNA. The length of the CDR3 is 12 residues. CDR1 is LGHDT and CDR2 is YNNKEL in the germline V gene (reference sequence). The CDR3 sequence is CASTAGTTEQFF.

The V call is TRBV3-1, the J call TRBJ2-7. The CDR3 is 15 residues long. Germline CDR1 LGHDT, CDR2 YNNKEL (reference sequence). CDR3 in amino acids: CASSQRPSSLYEQYF.

The rearrangement links TRBV29-1 to TRBJ1-2. The germline V gene has CDR1 SQVTM and CDR2 ANQGSEA. The CDR3 runs to 14 residues. The CDR3 region is CSVEDRQGEWGYTF.

This rearrangement joins TRBV7-9 to TRBJ2-7. The germline V gene encodes CDR1 SEHNR and CDR2 FQNEAQ (reference sequence). The CDR3 consists of 14 residues. The CDR3 is CASSPWSGSYEQYF.

The rearrangement uses TRBV29-1 and TRBJ2-7; TCRdb names TRBD2, which stays unverified in the absence of DNA. The CDR3 contains 17 residues. The germline V gene encodes CDR1 SQVTM and CDR2 ANQGSEA. The CDR3 sequence is CSAEGLAGEGLVYEQYF.

The chain recombines TRBV7-9 with TRBJ2-7; the D gene TCRdb calls, TRBD2, cannot be checked with no DNA. CDR3 size: 12 residues. Germline-derived CDR1 and CDR2 are SEHNR and FQNEAQ (reference sequence). The CDR3 loop reads CATEEAGYEQYF. Full variable domain (remainder filled in from reference TRBV7-9 and TRBJ2-7): DTGVSQNPRHKITKRGQNVTFRCDPISEHNRLYWYRQTLGQGPEFLTYFQNEAQLEKSRLLSDRFSAERPKGSFSTLEIQRTEQGDSAMYLCATEEAGYEQYFGPGTRLTVT.

This chain joins TRBV7-9 and TRBJ2-5. CDR3 length: 13 residues. Germline loops: CDR1 SEHNR, CDR2 FQNEAQ (reference sequence). The CDR3 reads CASGISSQETQYF.

The chain has TRBV6-2 or TRBV6-3 and TRBJ2-1. Germline CDR1 reads MNHEY; CDR2 reads SVGEGT. The CDR3 loop spans 12 amino acids. This CDR3 reads CATNVGYNEQFF.

The V and J genes are TRBV5-1 and TRBJ2-7. Germline V gene data show CDR1 as SGHRS and CDR2 as YFSETQ. This CDR3 is built from 12 residues. CDR3: CASSLNEDEQYF.

The rearrangement links TRBV20-1 to TRBJ1-5; TCRdb lists TRBD1, though no DNA is available to test this call. Germline V gene lookup returns CDR1 DFQATT and CDR2 SNEGSKA (reference sequence). The CDR3 length is 16 residues. CDR3 protein: CSALSGGPSGNQPQHF.

V and J are TRBV19 and TRBJ1-2; TCRdb's assignment of TRBD1 cannot be checked, as there is no DNA. CDR3 length: 14 amino acids. Germline CDR1 LNHDA, CDR2 SQIVND (reference sequence). Here the CDR3 reads CASSSGYTYYGYTF. The whole variable domain, remainder taken from reference TRBV19 and TRBJ1-2, is DGGITQSPKYLFRKEGQNVTLSCEQNLNHDAMYWYRQDPGQGLRLIYYSQIVNDFQKGDIAEGYSVSREKKESFPLTVTSAQKNPTAFYLCASSSGYTYYGYTFGSGTRLTVV.

The gene calls are TRBV5-6 and TRBJ1-1; TCRdb reports TRBD1, a call that lacks DNA to check it against. This CDR3 has 12 amino acids. Germline V CDR1 and CDR2: SGHDT, YYEEEE. CDR3 sequence reads: CASSPGGLGAFF. The full variable domain, rest sourced from reference TRBV5-6 and TRBJ1-1, is DAGVTQSPTHLIKTRGQQVTLRCSPKSGHDTVSWYQQALGQGPQFIFQYYEEEERQRGNFPDRFSGHQFPNYSSELNVNALLLGDSALYLCASSPGGLGAFFGQGTRLTVV.

The CDR3 sequence is CASSLGSPDEQYF. The chain has TRBV5-1 and TRBJ2-7; TCRdb designates TRBD1, a call that cannot be tested without DNA. This CDR3 is 13 amino acids long. CDR1 and CDR2 from the germline V gene are SGHRS and YFSETQ.

V and J are TRBV6-1 and TRBJ2-1; the TRBD1 assignment by TCRdb is unverifiable without DNA. The CDR3 contains 15 residues. CDR1 is MNHNS and CDR2 is SASEGT in the germline V gene. The CDR3 sequence is CASARGPGGYNEQFF.

The chain links TRBV7-9 to TRBJ2-7; absent DNA, TCRdb's TRBD1 call cannot be checked. Germline assignment: CDR1 SEHNR and CDR2 FQNEAQ (reference sequence). The CDR3 is 16 residues long. This chain's CDR3 is CASSLEGQGGFYEQYF.

CDR3 in amino acids: CASSEWKTSTDTQYF. V and J are TRBV25-1 and TRBJ2-3. Germline CDR1 is MGHDK and CDR2 is SYGVNS. The CDR3 covers 15 residues.

This rearrangement joins TRBV12-3 or TRBV12-4 to TRBJ1-5; TCRdb's assignment of TRBD1 cannot be checked, as there is no DNA. The CDR3 is made up of 13 amino acids. This CDR3 reads CASSRQYNQPQHF.

The chain combines TRBV27 with TRBJ2-7; TCRdb calls TRBD1, which cannot be checked without DNA. Germline V lookup: CDR1 MNHEY, CDR2 SMNVEV (reference sequence). This CDR3 has 13 residues. CDR3 protein: CASTPGSPYEQYF.